This paragraph reports one T cell receptor beta chain. The target antigen is unknown. This sample was included in a study of T cell clonotyping in hematopoietic cell transplantation. Study-wide results and caveats: Higher Inverse Simpson Index values in graft donor and pretransplant recipient predicted broader posttransplant TCR diversity. Pathologically expanded recipient clonotypes increased progressively from day 30 to day 180 as diversity fell. Few recipient clonotypes overlapped donors; over 97% were de novo at given depth.

Germline V CDR1 and CDR2: MGHDK, SYGVNS. CDR3 length: 15 residues. The trim removed 4 bases at V and 1 base at J, leaving 5 bases unmatched. Assay: immunoSEQ multiplex PCR; the TCRdb copy retains only in-frame clones and omits some. This sample has about 8,700 clones; almost 85% occur once, and the top ten carry more than 30%. The sequences come from PBMCs, collected 180 days after allogeneic stem cell transplant. The chain recombines TRBV25-1 with TRBJ1-1; 8 nucleotides line up with TRBD1. The clonotype originates from a female patient between 30 and 40 years old who had an allogeneic stem cell transplant, so the T cells may come from the graft donor. Some clones in this sample may be carry-over from other donors' samples. The CDR3 is CASSGRTGRNTEAFF. The CDR3 nucleotides are TGTGCCAGCAGTGGGCGGACAGGGCGGAACACTGAAGCTTTCTTT. Variable domain in full (rest from reference TRBV25-1 and TRBJ1-1): EADIYQTPRYLVIGTGKKITLECSQTMGHDKMYWYQQDPGMELHLIHYSYGVNSTEKGDLSSESTVSRIRTEHFPLTLESARPSHTSQYLCASSGRTGRNTEAFFGQGTRLTVV.